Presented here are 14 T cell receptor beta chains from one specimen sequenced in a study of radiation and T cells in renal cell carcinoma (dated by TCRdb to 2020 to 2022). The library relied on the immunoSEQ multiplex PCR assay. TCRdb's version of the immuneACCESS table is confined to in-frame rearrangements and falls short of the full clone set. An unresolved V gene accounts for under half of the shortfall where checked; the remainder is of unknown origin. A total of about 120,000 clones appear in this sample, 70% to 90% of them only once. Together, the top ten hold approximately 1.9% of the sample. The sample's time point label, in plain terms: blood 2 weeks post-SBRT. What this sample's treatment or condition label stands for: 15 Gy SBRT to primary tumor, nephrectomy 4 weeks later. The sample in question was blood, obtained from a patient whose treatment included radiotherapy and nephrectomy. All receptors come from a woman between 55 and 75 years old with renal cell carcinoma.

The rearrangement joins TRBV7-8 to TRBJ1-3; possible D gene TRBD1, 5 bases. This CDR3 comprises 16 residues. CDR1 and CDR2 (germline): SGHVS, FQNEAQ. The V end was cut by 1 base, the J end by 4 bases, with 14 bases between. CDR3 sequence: CASSLGVGAVGNTIYF. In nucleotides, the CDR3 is TGTGCCAGCAGCTTAGGGGTTGGGGCTGTGGGAAACACCATATATTTT.

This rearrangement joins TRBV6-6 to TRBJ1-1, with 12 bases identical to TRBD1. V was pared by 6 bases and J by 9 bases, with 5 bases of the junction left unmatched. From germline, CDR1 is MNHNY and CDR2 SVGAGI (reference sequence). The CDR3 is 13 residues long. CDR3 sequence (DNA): TGTGCCAGCAGGGGACAGGGGGCTGGTAAAGCTTTCTTT. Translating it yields CASRGQGAGKAFF.

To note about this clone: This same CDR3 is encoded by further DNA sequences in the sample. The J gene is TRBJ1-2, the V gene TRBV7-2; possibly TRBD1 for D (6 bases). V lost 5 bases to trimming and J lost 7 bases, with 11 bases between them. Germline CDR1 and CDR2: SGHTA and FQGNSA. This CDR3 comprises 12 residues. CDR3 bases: TGTGCCAGCAGCCCCGGGGGCTCTGGCTACACCTTC. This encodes CASSPGGSGYTF.

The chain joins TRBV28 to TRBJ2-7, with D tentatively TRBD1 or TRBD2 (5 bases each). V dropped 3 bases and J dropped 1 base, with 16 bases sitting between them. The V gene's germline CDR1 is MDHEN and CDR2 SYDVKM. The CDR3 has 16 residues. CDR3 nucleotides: TGTGCCAGCAGTTTGTGGGACGCGAGCTTATCCTACGAGCAGTACTTC. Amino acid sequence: CASSLWDASLSYEQYF. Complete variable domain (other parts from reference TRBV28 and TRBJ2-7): DVKVTQSSRYLVKRTGEKVFLECVQDMDHENMFWYRQDPGLGLRLIYFSYDVKMKEKGDIPEGYSVSREKKERFSLILESASTNQTSMYLCASSLWDASLSYEQYFGPGTRLTVT.

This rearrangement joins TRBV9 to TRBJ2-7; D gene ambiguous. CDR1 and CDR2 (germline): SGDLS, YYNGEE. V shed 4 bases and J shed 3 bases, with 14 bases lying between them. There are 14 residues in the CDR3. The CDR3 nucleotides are TGTGCCAGCAGCCCCCGCAGGACGAACTACGAGCAGTACTTC. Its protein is CASSPRRTNYEQYF.

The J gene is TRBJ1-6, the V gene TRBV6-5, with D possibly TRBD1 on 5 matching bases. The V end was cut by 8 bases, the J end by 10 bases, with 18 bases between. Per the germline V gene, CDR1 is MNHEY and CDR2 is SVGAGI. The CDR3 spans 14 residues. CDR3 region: CASETGTSGSPLHF. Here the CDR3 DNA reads TGTGCCAGCGAAACCGGGACTTCGGGCTCACCCCTCCACTTT.

Here the CDR3 DNA reads TGTGCCAGCAGCCGGTACAGCACAACTAATGAAAAACTGTTTTTT. This codes for CASSRYSTTNEKLFF. The gene calls are TRBV5-8 and TRBJ1-4; D is ambiguous. CDR1 and CDR2 from the germline V gene are SGHTS and YDEGEE. CDR3 length: 15 amino acids. V lost 4 bases to trimming and J lost 0 bases, with 10 bases between them.

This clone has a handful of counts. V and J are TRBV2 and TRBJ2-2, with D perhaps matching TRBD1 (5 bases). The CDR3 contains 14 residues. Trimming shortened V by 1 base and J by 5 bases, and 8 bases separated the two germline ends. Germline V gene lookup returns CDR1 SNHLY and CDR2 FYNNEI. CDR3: CASSEGTMTGELFF. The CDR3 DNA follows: TGTGCCAGCAGTGAAGGGACAATGACCGGGGAGCTGTTTTTT.

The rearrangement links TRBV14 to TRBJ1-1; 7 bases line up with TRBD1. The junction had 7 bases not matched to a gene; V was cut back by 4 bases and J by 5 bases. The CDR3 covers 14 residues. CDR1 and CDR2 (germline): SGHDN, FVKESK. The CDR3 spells CASSRQGVWTEAFF. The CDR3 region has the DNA TGTGCCAGCAGCCGTCAGGGGGTTTGGACTGAAGCTTTCTTT.

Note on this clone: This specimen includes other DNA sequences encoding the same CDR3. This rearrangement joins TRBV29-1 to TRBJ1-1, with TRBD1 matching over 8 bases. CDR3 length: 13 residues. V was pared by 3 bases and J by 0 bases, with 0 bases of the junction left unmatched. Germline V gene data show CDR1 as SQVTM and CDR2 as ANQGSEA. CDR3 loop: CSVDRGLNTEAFF. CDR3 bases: TGCAGCGTTGACAGGGGGCTGAACACTGAAGCTTTCTTT.

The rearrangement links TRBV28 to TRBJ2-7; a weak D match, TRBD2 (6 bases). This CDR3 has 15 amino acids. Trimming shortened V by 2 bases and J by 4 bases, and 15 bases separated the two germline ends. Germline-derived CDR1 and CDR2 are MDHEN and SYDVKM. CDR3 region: CASSLGGGAPYEQYF. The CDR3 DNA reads TGTGCCAGCAGTTTAGGCGGAGGGGCGCCTTACGAGCAGTACTTC.

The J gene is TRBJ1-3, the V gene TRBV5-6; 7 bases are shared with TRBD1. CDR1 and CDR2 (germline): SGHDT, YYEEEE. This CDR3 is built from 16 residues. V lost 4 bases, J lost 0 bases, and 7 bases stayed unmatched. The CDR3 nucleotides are TGTGCCAGCAGCGCGGGACAGATCCCCTCTGGAAACACCATATATTTT. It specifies CASSAGQIPSGNTIYF.

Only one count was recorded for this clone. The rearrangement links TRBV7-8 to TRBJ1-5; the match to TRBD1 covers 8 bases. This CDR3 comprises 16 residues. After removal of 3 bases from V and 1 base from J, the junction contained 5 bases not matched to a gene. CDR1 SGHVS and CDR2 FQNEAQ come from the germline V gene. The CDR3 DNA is TGTGCCAGCAGCTTTCAGGGGGCCGGGAGCAATCAGCCCCAGCATTTT. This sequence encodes CASSFQGAGSNQPQHF.

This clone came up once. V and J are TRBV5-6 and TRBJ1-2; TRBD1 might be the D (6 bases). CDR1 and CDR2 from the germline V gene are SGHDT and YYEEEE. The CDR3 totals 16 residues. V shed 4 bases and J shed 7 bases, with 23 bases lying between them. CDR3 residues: CASSRIAGTISFGYTF. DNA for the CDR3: TGTGCCAGCAGCAGGATCGCCGGGACAATCTCCTTTGGCTACACCTTC. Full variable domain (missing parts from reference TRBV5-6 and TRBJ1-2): DAGVTQSPTHLIKTRGQQVTLRCSPKSGHDTVSWYQQALGQGPQFIFQYYEEEERQRGNFPDRFSGHQFPNYSSELNVNALLLGDSALYLCASSRIAGTISFGYTFGSGTRLTVV.